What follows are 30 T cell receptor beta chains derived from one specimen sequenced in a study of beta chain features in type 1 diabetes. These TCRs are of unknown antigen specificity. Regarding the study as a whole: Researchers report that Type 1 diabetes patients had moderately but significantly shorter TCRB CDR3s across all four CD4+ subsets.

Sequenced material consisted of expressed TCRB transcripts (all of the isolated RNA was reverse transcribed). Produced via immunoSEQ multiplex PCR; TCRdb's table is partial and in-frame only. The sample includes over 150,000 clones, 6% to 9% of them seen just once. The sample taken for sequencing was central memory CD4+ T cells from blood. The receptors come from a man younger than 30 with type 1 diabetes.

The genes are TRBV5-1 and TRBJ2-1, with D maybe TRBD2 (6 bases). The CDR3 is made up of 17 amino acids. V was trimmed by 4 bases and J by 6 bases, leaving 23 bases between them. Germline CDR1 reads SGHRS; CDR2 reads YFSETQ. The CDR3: CASSPQFWEAAGNEQFF. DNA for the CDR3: TGCGCCAGCAGCCCACAATTTTGGGAGGCTGCCGGCAATGAGCAGTTCTTC. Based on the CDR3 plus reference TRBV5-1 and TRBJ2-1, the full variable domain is KAGVTQTPRYLIKTRGQQVTLSCSPISGHRSVSWYQQTPGQGLQFLFEYFSETQRNKGNFPGRFSGRQFSNSRSEMNVSTLELGDSALYLCASSPQFWEAAGNEQFFGPGTRLTVL.

Here the CDR3 DNA reads TGTGCCACCAGTTCCAGGGTGGAGACCCAGTACTTC. Translation gives CATSSRVETQYF. The rearrangement links TRBV15 to TRBJ2-5, with D tentatively TRBD1 (5 bases). Trimming shortened V by 6 bases and J by 5 bases, and 10 bases separated the two germline ends. The germline V gene encodes CDR1 LNHNV and CDR2 YYDKDF (reference sequence). The CDR3 spans 12 residues. Variable domain in full (rest from reference TRBV15 and TRBJ2-5): DAMVIQNPRYQVTQFGKPVTLSCSQTLNHNVMYWYQQKSSQAPKLLFHYYDKDFNNEADTPDNFQSRRPNTSFCFLDIRSPGLGDTAMYLCATSSRVETQYFGPGTRLLVL.

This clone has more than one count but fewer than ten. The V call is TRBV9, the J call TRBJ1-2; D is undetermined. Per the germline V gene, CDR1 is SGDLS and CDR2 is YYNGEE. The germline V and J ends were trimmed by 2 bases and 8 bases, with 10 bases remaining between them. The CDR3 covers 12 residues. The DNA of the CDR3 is TGTGCCAGCAGCGTGATTAGTCACGGCTACACCTTC. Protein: CASSVISHGYTF.

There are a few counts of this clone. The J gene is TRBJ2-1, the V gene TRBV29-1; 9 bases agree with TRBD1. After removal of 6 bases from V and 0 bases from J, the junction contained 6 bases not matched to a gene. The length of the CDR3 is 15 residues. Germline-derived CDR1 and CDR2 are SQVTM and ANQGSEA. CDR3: CSVQQGQGSYNEQFF. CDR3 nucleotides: TGCAGCGTCCAACAGGGACAGGGCTCCTACAATGAGCAGTTCTTC.

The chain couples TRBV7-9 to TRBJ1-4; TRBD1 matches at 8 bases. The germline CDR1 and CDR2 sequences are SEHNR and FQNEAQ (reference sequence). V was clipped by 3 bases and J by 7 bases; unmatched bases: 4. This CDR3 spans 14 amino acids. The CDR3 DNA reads TGTGCCAGCAGCTTTGCCGGGACAGGTGAAAAACTGTTTTTT. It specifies CASSFAGTGEKLFF.

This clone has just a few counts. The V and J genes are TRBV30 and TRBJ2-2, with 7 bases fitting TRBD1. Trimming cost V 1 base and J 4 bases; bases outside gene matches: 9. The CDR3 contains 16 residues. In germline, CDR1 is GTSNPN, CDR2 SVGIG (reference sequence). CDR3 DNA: TGTGCCTGGAGTGAGGGACAGCGAGGGGTCACCGGGGAGCTGTTTTTT. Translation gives CAWSEGQRGVTGELFF.

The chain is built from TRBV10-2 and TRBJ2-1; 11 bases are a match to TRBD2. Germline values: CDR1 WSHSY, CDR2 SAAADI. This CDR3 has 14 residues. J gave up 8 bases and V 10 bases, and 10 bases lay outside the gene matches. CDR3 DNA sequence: TGCGCCACCTTGGGGCTAGCGGGAGGTTATGAGCAGTTCTTC. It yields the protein CATLGLAGGYEQFF.

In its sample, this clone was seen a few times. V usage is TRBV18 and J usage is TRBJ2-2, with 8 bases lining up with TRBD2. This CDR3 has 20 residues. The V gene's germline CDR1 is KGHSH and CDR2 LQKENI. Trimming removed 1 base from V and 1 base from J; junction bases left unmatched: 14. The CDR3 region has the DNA TGTGCCAGCTCACCACGCGGAGCGGGAGCAGTGGGGATGAACACCGGGGAGCTGTTTTTT. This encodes CASSPRGAGAVGMNTGELFF. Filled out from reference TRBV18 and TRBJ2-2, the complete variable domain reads NAGVMQNPRHLVRRRGQEARLRCSPMKGHSHVYWYRQLPEEGLKFMVYLQKENIIDESGMPKERFSAEFPKEGPSILRIQQVVRGDSAAYFCASSPRGAGAVGMNTGELFFGEGSRLTVL.

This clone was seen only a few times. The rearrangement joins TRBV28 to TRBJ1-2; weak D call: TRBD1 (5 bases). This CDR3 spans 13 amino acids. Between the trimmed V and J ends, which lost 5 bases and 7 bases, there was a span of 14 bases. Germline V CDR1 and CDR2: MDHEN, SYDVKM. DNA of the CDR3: TGTGCCAGCAGTCCGGGACCGGGAGCTGGCTACACCTTC. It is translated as CASSPGPGAGYTF.

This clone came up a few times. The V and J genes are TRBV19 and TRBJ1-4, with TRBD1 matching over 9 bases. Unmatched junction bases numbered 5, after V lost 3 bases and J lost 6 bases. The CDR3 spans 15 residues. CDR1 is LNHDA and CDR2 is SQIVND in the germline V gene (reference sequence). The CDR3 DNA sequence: TGTGCCAGTAGTATTGATCGGACAGGGGATGAAAAACTGTTTTTT. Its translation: CASSIDRTGDEKLFF.

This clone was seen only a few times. The chain's CDR3 is CASKIRGKTEAFF. In DNA form, the CDR3 reads TGTGCCAGCAAAATAAGGGGAAAAACTGAAGCTTTCTTT. The chain recombines TRBV28 with TRBJ1-1, with D perhaps TRBD1 (5 bases). Trimming removed 7 bases at V and 5 bases at J, with 14 bases between. The CDR3 consists of 13 residues. Germline V gene sequence: CDR1 MDHEN, CDR2 SYDVKM. Full variable domain (rest looked up from reference TRBV28 and TRBJ1-1): DVKVTQSSRYLVKRTGEKVFLECVQDMDHENMFWYRQDPGLGLRLIYFSYDVKMKEKGDIPEGYSVSREKKERFSLILESASTNQTSMYLCASKIRGKTEAFFGQGTRLTVV.

Here the CDR3 reads CASSRDRQTGGQETQYF. The CDR3 DNA is TGCGCCAGCAGCCGGGATCGACAGACGGGAGGGCAAGAGACCCAGTACTTC. The rearrangement joins TRBV5-1 to TRBJ2-5; 8 positions match TRBD2. The V gene's germline CDR1 is SGHRS and CDR2 YFSETQ. V gave up 4 bases and J gave up 2 bases; unmatched junction bases: 13. The CDR3 contains 17 residues.

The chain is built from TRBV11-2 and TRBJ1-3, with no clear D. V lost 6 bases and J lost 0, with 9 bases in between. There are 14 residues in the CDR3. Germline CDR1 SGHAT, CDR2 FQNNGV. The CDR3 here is CASSQAHSGNTIYF. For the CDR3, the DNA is TGTGCCAGCAGTCAGGCTCACTCTGGAAACACCATATATTTT.

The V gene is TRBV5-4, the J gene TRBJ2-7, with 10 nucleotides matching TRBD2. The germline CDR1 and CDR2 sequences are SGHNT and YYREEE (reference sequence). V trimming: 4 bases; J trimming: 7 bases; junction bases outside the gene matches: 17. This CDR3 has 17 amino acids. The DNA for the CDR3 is TGTGCCAGCAGCACTGTTATAGGAAGCGGGAGGGCCGCTGAGCAGTACTTC. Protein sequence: CASSTVIGSGRAAEQYF.

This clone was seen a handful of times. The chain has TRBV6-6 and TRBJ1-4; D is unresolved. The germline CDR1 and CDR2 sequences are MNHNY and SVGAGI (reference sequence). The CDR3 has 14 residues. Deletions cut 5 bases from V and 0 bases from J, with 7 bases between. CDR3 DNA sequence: TGTGCCAGCAGTGCGGGGTCAACTAATGAAAAACTGTTTTTT. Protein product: CASSAGSTNEKLFF.

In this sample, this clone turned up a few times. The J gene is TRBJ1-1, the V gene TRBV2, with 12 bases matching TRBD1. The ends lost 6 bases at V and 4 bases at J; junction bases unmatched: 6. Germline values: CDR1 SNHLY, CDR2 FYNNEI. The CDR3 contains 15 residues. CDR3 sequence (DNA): TGTGCCAGCAGGGGGACAGGGGGCTTTATCACTGAAGCTTTCTTT. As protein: CASRGTGGFITEAFF.

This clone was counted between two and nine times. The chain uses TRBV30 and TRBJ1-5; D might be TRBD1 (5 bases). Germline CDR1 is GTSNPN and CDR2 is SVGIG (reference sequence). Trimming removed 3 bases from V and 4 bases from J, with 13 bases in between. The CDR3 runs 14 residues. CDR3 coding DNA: TGTGCCTGGAGCGACGAACAGGTGAATCAGCCCCAGCATTTT. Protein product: CAWSDEQVNQPQHF.

The CDR3 bases are TGTGCCAGCAGCCAAGGATCGGGAGGGGTGCAGTTCTTC. The encoded protein is CASSQGSGGVQFF. The chain couples TRBV14 to TRBJ2-1; 8 bases fit TRBD2. This CDR3 is built from 13 residues. Per the germline V gene, CDR1 is SGHDN and CDR2 is FVKESK. Trimming at V came to 1 base and at J to 12 bases, leaving 5 bases not matched to a gene.

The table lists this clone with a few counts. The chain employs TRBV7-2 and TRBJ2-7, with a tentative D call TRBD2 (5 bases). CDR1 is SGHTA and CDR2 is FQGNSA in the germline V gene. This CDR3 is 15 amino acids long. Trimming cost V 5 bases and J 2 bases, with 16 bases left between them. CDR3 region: CASSQDYLKTYEQYF. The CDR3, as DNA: TGTGCCAGCAGCCAAGACTACCTAAAGACCTACGAGCAGTACTTC.

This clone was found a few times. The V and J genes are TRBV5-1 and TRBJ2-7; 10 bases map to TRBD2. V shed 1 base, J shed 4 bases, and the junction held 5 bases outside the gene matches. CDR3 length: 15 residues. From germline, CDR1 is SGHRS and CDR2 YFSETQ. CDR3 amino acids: CASSLWASGSYEQYF. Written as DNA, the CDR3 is TGCGCCAGCAGCTTGTGGGCTAGCGGGAGTTACGAGCAGTACTTC.

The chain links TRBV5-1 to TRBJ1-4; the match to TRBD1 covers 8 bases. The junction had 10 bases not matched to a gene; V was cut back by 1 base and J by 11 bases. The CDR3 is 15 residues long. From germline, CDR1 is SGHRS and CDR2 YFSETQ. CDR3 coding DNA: TGCGCCAGCAGCTTGTTGGGACAGGACGGGGAGAAACTGTTTTTT. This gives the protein CASSLLGQDGEKLFF.

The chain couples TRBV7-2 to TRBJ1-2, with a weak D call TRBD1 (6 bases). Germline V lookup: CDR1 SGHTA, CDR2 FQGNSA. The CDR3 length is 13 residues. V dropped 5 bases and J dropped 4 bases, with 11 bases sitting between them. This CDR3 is CASSLRQVYGYTF. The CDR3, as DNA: TGTGCCAGCAGCCTTAGACAGGTCTATGGCTACACCTTC. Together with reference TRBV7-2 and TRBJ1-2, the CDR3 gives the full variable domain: GAGVSQSPSNKVTEKGKDVELRCDPISGHTALYWYRQSLGQGLEFLIYFQGNSAPDKSGLPSDRFSAERTGGSVSTLTIQRTQQEDSAVYLCASSLRQVYGYTFGSGTRLTVV.

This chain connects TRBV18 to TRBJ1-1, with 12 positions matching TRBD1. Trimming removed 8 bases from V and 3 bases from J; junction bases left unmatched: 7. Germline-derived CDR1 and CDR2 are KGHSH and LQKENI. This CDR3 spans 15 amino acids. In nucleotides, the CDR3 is TGTGCCAGCACAAGAGGGACAGGGGGCGACACTGAAGCTTTCTTT. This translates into CASTRGTGGDTEAFF.

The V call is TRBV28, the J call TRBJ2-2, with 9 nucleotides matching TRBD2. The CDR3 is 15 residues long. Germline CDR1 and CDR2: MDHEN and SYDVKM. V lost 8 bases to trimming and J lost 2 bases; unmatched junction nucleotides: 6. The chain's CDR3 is CASSLAGLNTGELFF. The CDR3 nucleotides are TGTGCCAGCTCGCTAGCGGGGCTTAACACCGGGGAGCTGTTTTTT.

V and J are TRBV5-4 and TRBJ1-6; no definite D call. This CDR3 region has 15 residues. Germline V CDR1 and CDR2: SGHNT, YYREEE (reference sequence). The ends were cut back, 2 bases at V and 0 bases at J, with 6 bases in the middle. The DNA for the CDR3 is TGTGCCAGCAGCTTCGGGAGCTCCTATAATTCACCCCTCCACTTT. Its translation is CASSFGSSYNSPLHF.

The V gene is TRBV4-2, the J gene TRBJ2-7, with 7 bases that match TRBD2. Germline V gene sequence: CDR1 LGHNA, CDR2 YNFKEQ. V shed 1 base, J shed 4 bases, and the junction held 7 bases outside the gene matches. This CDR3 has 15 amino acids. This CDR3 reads CASSQGGLGGYEQYF. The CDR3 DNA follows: TGTGCCAGCAGCCAAGGGGGTTTGGGGGGGTACGAGCAGTACTTC.

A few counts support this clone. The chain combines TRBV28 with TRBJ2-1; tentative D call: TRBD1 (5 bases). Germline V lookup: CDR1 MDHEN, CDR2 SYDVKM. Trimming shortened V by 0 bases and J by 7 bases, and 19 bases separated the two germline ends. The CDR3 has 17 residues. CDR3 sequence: CASSLWKAGPFGNEQFF. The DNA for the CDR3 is TGTGCCAGCAGTTTATGGAAGGCAGGGCCCTTTGGAAATGAGCAGTTCTTC.

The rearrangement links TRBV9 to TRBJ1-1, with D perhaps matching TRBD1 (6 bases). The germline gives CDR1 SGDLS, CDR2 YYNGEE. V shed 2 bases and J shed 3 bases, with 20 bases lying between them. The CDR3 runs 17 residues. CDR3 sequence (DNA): TGTGCCAGCAGCGTTCTTCCAGCCAGGGGCCGGGACACTGAAGCTTTCTTT. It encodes CASSVLPARGRDTEAFF. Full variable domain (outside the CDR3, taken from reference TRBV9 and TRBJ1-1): DSGVTQTPKHLITATGQRVTLRCSPRSGDLSVYWYQQSLDQGLQFLIQYYNGEERAKGNILERFSAQQFPDLHSELNLSSLELGDSALYFCASSVLPARGRDTEAFFGQGTRLTVV.

The CDR3 region is CASSEAVQARTGGYTF. CDR3 nucleotides: TGTGCCAGCAGTGAAGCGGTTCAAGCTAGGACAGGTGGCTACACCTTC. J is TRBJ1-2 and V is TRBV2, with 7 bases that match TRBD1. V lost 0 bases to trimming and J lost 7 bases; unmatched junction nucleotides: 11. The germline gives CDR1 SNHLY, CDR2 FYNNEI. The CDR3 is 16 residues long.

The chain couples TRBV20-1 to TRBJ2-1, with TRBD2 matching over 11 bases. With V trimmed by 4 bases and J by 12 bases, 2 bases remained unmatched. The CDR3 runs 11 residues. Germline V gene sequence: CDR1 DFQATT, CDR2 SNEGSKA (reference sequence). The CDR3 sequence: CSATTSGRQFF. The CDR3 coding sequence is TGCAGTGCTACTACTAGCGGGAGGCAGTTCTTC.